A single sample is the source of the 27 T cell receptor beta chains below, sequenced in a study of vaccination effects on CD4 cells after COVID-19. Assay: immunoSEQ multiplex PCR; the TCRdb copy retains only in-frame clones and omits some. The sample has some 68,000 clones; approximately 79% are singletons. These receptors have no known antigen. Antigen-specific CD4+ T cells were first expanded with viral peptide pools by the ViraFEST assay and only then sequenced. Isolating CD4+ T cells followed about 11 days of culture. Vaccinated recipients, who were negative for nucleocapsid antibodies, had no history of SARS-CoV-2 infection. The specimen comprised CD4+ T cells from PBMCs cultured with HCoV-OC43 spike peptides, sampled before COVID-19 vaccination. Sample subset: HCoV-OC43 spike overlapping peptide pool stimulation. The source of these receptors is a human donor who received a COVID-19 vaccine.

The rearrangement uses TRBV24-1 and TRBJ1-2; D is possibly TRBD1 (6 bases). The CDR3 totals 15 residues. Germline lookup yields CDR1 KGHDR and CDR2 SFDVKD. Between the trimmed V and J ends, which lost 5 bases and 3 bases, there was a span of 15 bases. Here the CDR3 DNA reads TGTGCCACCAGTGGGGGCACAGGGTGGGACTATGGCTACACCTTC. Its protein product is CATSGGTGWDYGYTF.

This chain uses TRBV13 with TRBJ2-6, with D possibly being TRBD2 (6 bases). The length of the CDR3 is 16 residues. Germline values: CDR1 PRHDT, CDR2 FYEKMQ (reference sequence). V lost 8 bases to trimming and J lost 0 bases, with 14 bases between them. CDR3 amino acids: CASQKGLGSGANVLTF. In DNA, the CDR3 is TGTGCCAGCCAAAAGGGACTCGGCTCTGGGGCCAACGTCCTGACTTTC.

In this sample, this clone turned up a few times. The chain uses TRBV5-1 and TRBJ2-7; TRBD1 is a possible D gene (7 bases). CDR1 is SGHRS and CDR2 is YFSETQ in the germline V gene. The CDR3 has 15 amino acids. V shed 0 bases and J shed 3 bases, with 13 bases lying between them. CDR3 residues: CASSLGAGGLYEQYV. The CDR3 nucleotides read TGCGCCAGCAGCTTGGGGGCAGGGGGACTCTACGAGCAGTACGTC.

The chain links TRBV28 to TRBJ2-3; weak D call: TRBD1 (5 bases). Deletions cut 6 bases from V and 5 bases from J, with 15 bases between. The CDR3 is made up of 14 amino acids. The V gene's germline CDR1 is MDHEN and CDR2 SYDVKM. In nucleotides, the CDR3 is TGTGCCAGCAGCGCAAGCGTCCAGGGAGATACGCAGTATTTT. This codes for CASSASVQGDTQYF.

The chain joins TRBV15 to TRBJ2-2; TRBD2 matches at 11 bases. Germline V lookup: CDR1 LNHNV, CDR2 YYDKDF (reference sequence). This CDR3 contains 17 residues. V trimming: 0 bases; J trimming: 7 bases; junction bases outside the gene matches: 7. As DNA, the CDR3 is TGTGCCACCAGCAGAGATTGGCTAGCGGGGGGAGGCGGGGAGCTGTTTTTT. This gives the protein CATSRDWLAGGGGELFF.

This clone came up a few times. The gene calls are TRBV6-5 and TRBJ2-2; no clear D gene. Germline values: CDR1 MNHEY, CDR2 SVGAGI. The CDR3 extends over 12 amino acids. V lost 5 bases to trimming and J lost 3 bases, with 4 bases between them. CDR3 in DNA: TGTGCCAGCAGTCGGGACACCGGGGAGCTGTTTTTT. Its protein is CASSRDTGELFF.

The chain carries TRBV7-3 and TRBJ2-6; TRBD1 is a possible D gene (5 bases). V was trimmed by 3 bases and J by 1 base, leaving 7 bases between them. The CDR3 runs 15 residues. Germline CDR1 is SGHTA and CDR2 is FQGTGA. CDR3: CASSFQGSGANVLTF. DNA of the CDR3: TGTGCCAGCAGCTTCCAGGGTTCTGGGGCCAACGTCCTGACTTTC.

This clone turned up a few times. V and J are TRBV2 and TRBJ1-1; D is uncertain. Deletions cut 4 bases from V and 7 bases from J, with 4 bases between. There are 10 residues in the CDR3. Germline CDR1 and CDR2: SNHLY and FYNNEI. The CDR3 reads CASSVYEAFF. Here the CDR3 DNA reads TGTGCCAGCAGTGTATATGAAGCTTTCTTT.

The chain combines TRBV21-1 with TRBJ2-7. TRBV21-1 is shown as a pseudogene. This CDR3 comprises 11 residues. The CDR3 protein is CASRHSLQQYV. In DNA, the CDR3 is TGTGCCAGCAGGCATTCCCTCCAGCAGTACGTC.

The V and J genes are TRBV7-2 and TRBJ2-1; no clear D gene. Germline lookup yields CDR1 SGHTA and CDR2 FQGNSA. The germline V and J ends were trimmed by 4 bases and 4 bases, with 14 bases remaining between them. This CDR3 has 15 amino acids. CDR3 DNA sequence: TGTGCCAGCAGCTCGAGGACGGAGCCTTACAATGAGCAGTTCTTC. Translated: CASSSRTEPYNEQFF.

In its sample, this clone was seen once. CDR3 amino acids: CASSQVATGEYGYTF. Here the CDR3 DNA reads TGCGCCAGCAGCCAAGTTGCGACAGGGGAATATGGCTACACCTTC. This chain uses TRBV4-3 with TRBJ1-2; 8 nucleotides line up with TRBD1. CDR1 and CDR2 (germline): LGHNA, YSLEER. V lost 1 base, J lost 5 bases, and 6 bases stayed unmatched. The CDR3 runs 15 residues.

Only one count was recorded for this clone. This rearrangement joins TRBV5-1 to TRBJ2-3; possible D gene TRBD2, 5 bases. There are 13 residues in the CDR3. V lost 5 bases, J lost 4 bases, and 11 bases lay in between. In germline, CDR1 is SGHRS, CDR2 YFSETQ. CDR3 amino acids: CASRLESPDTQYF. In DNA, the CDR3 is TGCGCCAGCAGACTAGAATCCCCAGATACGCAGTATTTT. Variable domain in full (rest from reference TRBV5-1 and TRBJ2-3): KAGVTQTPRYLIKTRGQQVTLSCSPISGHRSVSWYQQTPGQGLQFLFEYFSETQRNKGNFPGRFSGRQFSNSRSEMNVSTLELGDSALYLCASRLESPDTQYFGPGTRLTVL.

This clone was seen a single time. The rearrangement uses TRBV3-1 (or the pseudogene TRBV3-2) and TRBJ2-5; D may be TRBD1 (6 bases). Between the trimmed V and J ends, which lost 5 bases and 6 bases, there was a span of 19 bases. Germline V gene data show CDR1 as LGHDT and CDR2 as YNNKEL (reference sequence). The CDR3 length is 15 residues. The CDR3 nucleotides read TGTGCCAGCAGCACGACAGGACCGGGGAAACAGACCCAGTACTTC. This codes for CASSTTGPGKQTQYF.

Only one count was recorded for this clone. The V and J genes are TRBV21-1 and TRBJ2-7. TRBV21-1 is flagged as a pseudogene. CDR3 size: 11 residues. The CDR3 DNA is TGTGCCAGCAGCAAAGTGGACGAGCAGTACGTC. Protein sequence: CASSKVDEQYV.

This chain joins TRBV5-6 and TRBJ1-2; D might be TRBD1 (6 bases). The CDR3 has 16 residues. From germline, CDR1 is SGHDT and CDR2 YYEEEE. Trimming stripped 3 bases from V and 8 bases from J, with 23 bases between. CDR3 bases: TGTGCCAGCAGCTACCTGGACAGCTCGGCTGACGGGGGCTACACCTTC. Translating gives CASSYLDSSADGGYTF.

The chain joins TRBV5-1 to TRBJ2-1; weak D call: TRBD1 (6 bases). The length of the CDR3 is 16 residues. V was pared by 1 base and J by 6 bases, with 17 bases between. The germline V gene has CDR1 SGHRS and CDR2 YFSETQ. The CDR3, as DNA: TGCGCCAGCAGCTTGTTGGTGGGGGCCGTTATCAATGAGCAGTTCTTC. This translates into CASSLLVGAVINEQFF.

The table lists this clone with a few counts. The chain has TRBV28 and TRBJ1-1; D unclear. The CDR3 spans 11 residues. Germline CDR1 MDHEN, CDR2 SYDVKM. The ends were cut back, 6 bases at V and 4 bases at J, with 6 bases in the middle. For the CDR3, the DNA is TGTGCCAGCAGCGTCCGCACTGAAGCTTTCTTT. It yields the protein CASSVRTEAFF.

The rearrangement uses TRBV24-1 and TRBJ1-5; TRBD1 matches 8 bases. The germline gives CDR1 KGHDR, CDR2 SFDVKD. The V and J ends lost 9 bases and 6 bases, in that order; junction bases with no gene match: 3. The CDR3 is 12 amino acids. CDR3 sequence reads: CATSQGAQPQHF. The CDR3 DNA follows: TGTGCCACCTCCCAGGGGGCTCAGCCCCAGCATTTT.

The chain carries TRBV2 and TRBJ1-2; D is unclear. This CDR3 is 14 amino acids long. The V end was cut by 6 bases, the J end by 2 bases, with 13 bases between. Germline lookup yields CDR1 SNHLY and CDR2 FYNNEI. CDR3 region: CASSPLEGNYGYTF. CDR3 nucleotides: TGTGCCAGCAGCCCACTTGAGGGAAACTATGGCTACACCTTC.

The chain carries TRBV5-6 and TRBJ2-5, with unresolved D. V was pared by 1 base and J by 4 bases, with 2 bases between. This CDR3 contains 11 residues. CDR1 is SGHDT and CDR2 is YYEEEE in the germline V gene. CDR3 sequence reads: CASSLTETQYF. CDR3 DNA sequence: TGTGCCAGCAGCTTGACAGAGACCCAGTACTTC.

CDR3 in amino acids: CASANKIQQNTGELFF. The CDR3 DNA reads as TGTGCCAGCGCCAACAAAATTCAACAGAACACCGGGGAGCTGTTTTTT. The chain couples TRBV28 to TRBJ2-2; D ambiguous. Trimming removed 8 bases from V and 1 base from J, with 17 bases in between. CDR3 size: 16 residues. Germline V lookup: CDR1 MDHEN, CDR2 SYDVKM. Full variable domain (missing parts from reference TRBV28 and TRBJ2-2): DVKVTQSSRYLVKRTGEKVFLECVQDMDHENMFWYRQDPGLGLRLIYFSYDVKMKEKGDIPEGYSVSREKKERFSLILESASTNQTSMYLCASANKIQQNTGELFFGEGSRLTVL.

The chain is built from TRBV7-9 and TRBJ2-4, with a weak D call TRBD2 (5 bases). Trimming pared 0 bases from V and 6 bases from J, leaving 15 bases between. CDR1 is SEHNR and CDR2 is FQNEAQ in the germline V gene (reference sequence). The CDR3 extends over 16 amino acids. The CDR3 DNA follows: TGTGCCAGCAGCTTAGCGAGGACCAGCGGCGGAAACATTCAGTACTTC. Translating gives CASSLARTSGGNIQYF.

The V gene is TRBV14, the J gene TRBJ2-1; 13 bases line up with TRBD2. From germline, CDR1 is SGHDN and CDR2 FVKESK. The CDR3 runs 19 residues. Germline trimming cut 5 bases from V and 4 bases from J; bases unmatched to any gene: 14. The CDR3 coding sequence is TGTGCCAGCAGCTCCCGGACTAGCGGGGGTGCCACTGCTTACAATGAGCAGTTCTTC. Translation: CASSSRTSGGATAYNEQFF.

The V call is TRBV10-1, the J call TRBJ2-3; no clear D gene. The V end was cut by 4 bases, the J end by 2 bases, with 7 bases between. The CDR3 covers 13 residues. Germline loops: CDR1 WNHNN, CDR2 SYGVQD (reference sequence). The CDR3 coding sequence is TGCGCCAGCAGTGGAAGGGCCACAGATACGCAGTATTTT. Its protein is CASSGRATDTQYF.

J is TRBJ1-4 and V is TRBV19; possible D gene TRBD1, 5 bases. This CDR3 has 16 residues. V lost 7 bases and J lost 4, with 19 bases in between. Per germline, CDR1 LNHDA and CDR2 SQIVND (reference sequence). CDR3 amino acids: CASTPVRGPFNEKLFF. The CDR3 coding sequence is TGTGCCAGTACCCCGGTGAGGGGTCCCTTTAATGAAAAACTGTTTTTT.

Only a few counts were recorded for this clone. This rearrangement joins TRBV3-1 (or the pseudogene TRBV3-2) to TRBJ1-5; 7 positions agree with TRBD1. CDR3 length equals 14 residues. The J segment lost 4 bases and the V segment lost 3 bases, leaving 3 bases of the junction unmatched. CDR1 and CDR2 (germline): LGHDT, YNNKEL (reference sequence). The DNA of the CDR3 is TGTGCCAGCAGCCAGGGACAGCCGAATCAGCCCCAGCATTTT. It encodes CASSQGQPNQPQHF.

The chain carries TRBV6-5 and TRBJ1-4; 9 bases align to TRBD1. The germline CDR1 and CDR2 sequences are MNHEY and SVGAGI. V was pared by 9 bases and J by 8 bases, with 7 bases of the junction left unmatched. This CDR3 comprises 13 residues. The CDR3 sequence: CASTRDRVEKLFF. As DNA, the CDR3 is TGTGCCAGTACCCGGGACAGGGTGGAAAAACTGTTTTTT.